This TCR beta chain was captured in a study of shared clonotypes between healthy human individuals. This clone has just a few counts. Over several immunoSEQ plates, each subset's genomic DNA was distributed in even portions. The data were produced by immunoSEQ multiplex PCR, yet TCRdb's version contains in-frame clones alone and is incomplete. The sample contains about 680,000 clones, just over 90% of which appear only once. Germline CDR1 SGHAT, CDR2 FQNNGV. CDR3 length: 13 residues. Trimming shortened V by 3 bases and J by 6 bases, and 12 bases separated the two germline ends. CD45RO negativity and positive selection for CCR7 defined naive CD8 cells, a population that excluded terminally differentiated effector memory CD45RA+ cells.

This chain uses TRBV11-2 with TRBJ2-7, with D maybe TRBD2 (6 bases). Material for sequencing was naive CD8+ T cells sorted from blood. This TCR derives from a young man in good health. DNA of the CDR3: TGTGCCAGCAGCTTGTGGGGGGAGGCCGAGCAGTACTTC. Protein sequence: CASSLWGEAEQYF.